This T cell receptor (beta chain) originates from a study of cytomegalovirus exposure and HLA in healthy donors. Study-wide results and caveats: Among TCR beta chains of equal frequency, HLA-associated ones were more clonally expanded in a later analysis. Fewer N-insertions than the approximately 700-donor mean were reportedly shown by an Asian-associated ancestry cluster in a later analysis.

PCR primers comprised 60 Vbeta and 13 Jbeta primers. Method: immunoSEQ multiplex PCR; TCRdb's copy keeps in-frame clones and lacks some. The sample includes 150,000 to 200,000 clones, around nine tenths of them seen just once. Regarding this clone: What it binds is unknown.

This TCR was sampled from a woman under 30 in good health and CMV-seronegative. Specimen: PBMCs.

The CDR3: CAWSVRSDYTF. The CDR3, as DNA: TGTGCCTGGAGTGTACGGTCCGACTACACCTTC. The chain has TRBV30 and TRBJ1-2; D call uncertain. The CDR3 extends over 11 amino acids. The germline V gene encodes CDR1 GTSNPN and CDR2 SVGIG (reference sequence). Trimming took 0 bases from V and 10 from J, leaving 9 bases between them.